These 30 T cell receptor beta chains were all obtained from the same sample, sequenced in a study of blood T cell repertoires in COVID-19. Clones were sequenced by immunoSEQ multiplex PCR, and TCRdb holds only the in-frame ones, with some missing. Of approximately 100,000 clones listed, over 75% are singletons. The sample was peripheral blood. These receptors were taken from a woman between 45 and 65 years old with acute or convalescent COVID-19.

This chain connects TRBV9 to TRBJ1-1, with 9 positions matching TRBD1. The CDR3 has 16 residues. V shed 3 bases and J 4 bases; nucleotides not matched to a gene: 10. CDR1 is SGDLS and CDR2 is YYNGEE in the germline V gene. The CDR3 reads CASSGRTGAPSTEAFF. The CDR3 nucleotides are TGTGCCAGCAGCGGAAGGACAGGGGCCCCGTCCACTGAAGCTTTCTTT.

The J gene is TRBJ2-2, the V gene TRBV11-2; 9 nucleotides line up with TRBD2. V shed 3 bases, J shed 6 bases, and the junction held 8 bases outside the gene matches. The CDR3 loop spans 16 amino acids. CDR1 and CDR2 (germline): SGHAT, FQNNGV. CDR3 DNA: TGTGCCAGCAGCTTCCCCCCCGGACTAGCGTCCGGGGAGCTGTTTTTT. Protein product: CASSFPPGLASGELFF.

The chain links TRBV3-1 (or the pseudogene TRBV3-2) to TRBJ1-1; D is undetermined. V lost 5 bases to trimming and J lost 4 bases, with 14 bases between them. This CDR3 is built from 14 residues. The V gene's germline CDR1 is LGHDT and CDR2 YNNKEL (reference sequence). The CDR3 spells CASSSLGRVTEAFF. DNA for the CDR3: TGTGCCAGCAGCTCACTTGGGAGGGTCACTGAAGCTTTCTTT.

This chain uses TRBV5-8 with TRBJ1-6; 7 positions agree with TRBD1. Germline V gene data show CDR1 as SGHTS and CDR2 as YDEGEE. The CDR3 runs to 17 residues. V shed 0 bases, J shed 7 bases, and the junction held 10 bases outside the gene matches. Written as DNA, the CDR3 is TGTGCCAGCAGCTTGGTCACAGGGGTTAAGGAGAATTCACCCCTCCACTTT. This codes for CASSLVTGVKENSPLHF.

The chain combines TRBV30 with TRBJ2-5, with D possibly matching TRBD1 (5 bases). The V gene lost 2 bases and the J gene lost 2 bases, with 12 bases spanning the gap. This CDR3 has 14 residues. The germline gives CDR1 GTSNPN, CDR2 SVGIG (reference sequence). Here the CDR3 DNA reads TGTGCCTGGAGTCCGTGGGGCATTCAAGAGACCCAGTACTTC. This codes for CAWSPWGIQETQYF.

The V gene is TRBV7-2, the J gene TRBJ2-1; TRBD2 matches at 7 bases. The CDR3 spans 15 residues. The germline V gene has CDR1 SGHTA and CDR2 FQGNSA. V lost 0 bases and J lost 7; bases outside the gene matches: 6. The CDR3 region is CASSLATGGGNEQFF. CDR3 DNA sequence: TGTGCCAGCAGCTTAGCGACGGGGGGAGGGAATGAGCAGTTCTTC.

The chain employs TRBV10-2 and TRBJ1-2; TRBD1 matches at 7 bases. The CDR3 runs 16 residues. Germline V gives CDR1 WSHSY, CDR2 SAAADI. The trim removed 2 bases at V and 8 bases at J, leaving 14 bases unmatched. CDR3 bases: TGCGCCAGCAGTGAGAGGGTTACCAGGGGGATGGGCGGCTACACCTTC. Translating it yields CASSERVTRGMGGYTF.

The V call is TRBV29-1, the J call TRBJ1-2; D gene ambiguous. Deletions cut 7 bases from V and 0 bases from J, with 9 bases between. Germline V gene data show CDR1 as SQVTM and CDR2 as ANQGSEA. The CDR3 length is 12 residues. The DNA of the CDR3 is TGCAGCGGCGATATAGCTAACTATGGCTACACCTTC. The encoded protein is CSGDIANYGYTF.

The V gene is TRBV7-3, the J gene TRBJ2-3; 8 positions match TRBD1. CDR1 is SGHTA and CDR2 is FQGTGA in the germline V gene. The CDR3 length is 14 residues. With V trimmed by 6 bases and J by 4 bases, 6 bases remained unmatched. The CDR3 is CASSPGQVADTQYF. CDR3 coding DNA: TGTGCCAGCAGTCCGGGACAGGTCGCAGATACGCAGTATTTT.

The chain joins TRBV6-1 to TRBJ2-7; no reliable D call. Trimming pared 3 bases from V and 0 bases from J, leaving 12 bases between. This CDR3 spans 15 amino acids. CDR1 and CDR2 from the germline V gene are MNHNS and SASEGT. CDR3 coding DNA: TGTGCCAGCAGTGACGGTAGCCCGGACTCCTACGAGCAGTACTTC. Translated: CASSDGSPDSYEQYF.

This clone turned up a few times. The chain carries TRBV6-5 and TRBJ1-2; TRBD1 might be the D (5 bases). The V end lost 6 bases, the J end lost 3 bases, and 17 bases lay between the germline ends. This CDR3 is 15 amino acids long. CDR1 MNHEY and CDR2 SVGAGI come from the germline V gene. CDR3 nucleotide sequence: TGTGCCAGCAGCCCCTTTAGAGGGGAGGACTATGGCTACACCTTC. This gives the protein CASSPFRGEDYGYTF.

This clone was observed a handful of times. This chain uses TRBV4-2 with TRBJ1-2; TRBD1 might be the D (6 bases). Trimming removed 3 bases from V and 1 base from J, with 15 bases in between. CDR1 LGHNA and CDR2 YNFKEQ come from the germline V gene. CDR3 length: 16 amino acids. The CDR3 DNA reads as TGTGCCAGCAGCCATGGGGGGGGGCTTCTTAACTATGGCTACACCTTC. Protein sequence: CASSHGGGLLNYGYTF.

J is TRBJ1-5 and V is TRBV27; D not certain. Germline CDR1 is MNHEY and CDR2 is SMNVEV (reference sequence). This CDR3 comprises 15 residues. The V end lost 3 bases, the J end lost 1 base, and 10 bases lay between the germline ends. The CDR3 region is CASSLGRGSNQPQHF. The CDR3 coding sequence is TGTGCCAGCAGTTTGGGAAGAGGGAGCAATCAGCCCCAGCATTTT.

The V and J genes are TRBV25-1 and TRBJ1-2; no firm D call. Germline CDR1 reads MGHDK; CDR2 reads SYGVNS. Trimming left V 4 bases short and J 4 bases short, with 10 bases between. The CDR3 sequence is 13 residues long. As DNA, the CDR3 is TGTGCCAGCAGTGCCGGGGAATTCTATGGCTACACCTTC. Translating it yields CASSAGEFYGYTF.

The CDR3 DNA is TGTGCCAGCACCGTTACACGGACTGGGGGGAATCAGCCCCAGCATTTT. It translates to CASTVTRTGGNQPQHF. V usage is TRBV28 and J usage is TRBJ1-5, with TRBD1 as a possible D gene (5 bases). Germline V gene lookup returns CDR1 MDHEN and CDR2 SYDVKM. This CDR3 is built from 16 residues. Trimming left V 7 bases short and J 4 bases short, with 20 bases between. The whole variable domain, remainder taken from reference TRBV28 and TRBJ1-5, is DVKVTQSSRYLVKRTGEKVFLECVQDMDHENMFWYRQDPGLGLRLIYFSYDVKMKEKGDIPEGYSVSREKKERFSLILESASTNQTSMYLCASTVTRTGGNQPQHFGDGTRLSIL.

The CDR3 sequence is CSVEVTGNTEAFF. The DNA of the CDR3 is TGCAGCGTTGAAGTGACGGGGAACACTGAAGCTTTCTTT. This sequence joins TRBV29-1 and TRBJ1-1; unclear D gene. This CDR3 has 13 residues. Germline lookup yields CDR1 SQVTM and CDR2 ANQGSEA. The germline V and J ends were trimmed by 1 base and 1 base, with 7 bases remaining between them.

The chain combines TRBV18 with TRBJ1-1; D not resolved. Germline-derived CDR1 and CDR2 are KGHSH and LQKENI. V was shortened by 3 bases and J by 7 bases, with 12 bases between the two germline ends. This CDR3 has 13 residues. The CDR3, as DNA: TGTGCCAGCTCACCTCCCGGGGTTATTGAAGCTTTCTTT. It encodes CASSPPGVIEAFF.

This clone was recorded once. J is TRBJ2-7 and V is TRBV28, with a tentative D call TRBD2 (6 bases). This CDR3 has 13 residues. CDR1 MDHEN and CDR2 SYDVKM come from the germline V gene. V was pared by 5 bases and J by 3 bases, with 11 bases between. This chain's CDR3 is CASSAGPIYEQYF. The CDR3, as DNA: TGTGCCAGCAGTGCGGGACCCATCTACGAGCAGTACTTC.

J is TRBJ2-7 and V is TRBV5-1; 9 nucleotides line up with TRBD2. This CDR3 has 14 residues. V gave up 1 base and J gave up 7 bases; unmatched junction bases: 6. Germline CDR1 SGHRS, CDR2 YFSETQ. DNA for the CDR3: TGCGCCAGCAGCTTGAGGAGTAGCGGGGGTGAGCAGTACTTC. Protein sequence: CASSLRSSGGEQYF. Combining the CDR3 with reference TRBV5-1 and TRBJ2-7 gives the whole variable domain KAGVTQTPRYLIKTRGQQVTLSCSPISGHRSVSWYQQTPGQGLQFLFEYFSETQRNKGNFPGRFSGRQFSNSRSEMNVSTLELGDSALYLCASSLRSSGGEQYFGPGTRLTVT.

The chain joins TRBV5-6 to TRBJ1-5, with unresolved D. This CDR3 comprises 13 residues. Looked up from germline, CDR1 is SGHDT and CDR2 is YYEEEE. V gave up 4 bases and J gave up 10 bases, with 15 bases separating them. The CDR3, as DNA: TGTGCCAGCAGCGCGGATCGGCACGGACCCCAGCATTTT. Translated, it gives CASSADRHGPQHF.

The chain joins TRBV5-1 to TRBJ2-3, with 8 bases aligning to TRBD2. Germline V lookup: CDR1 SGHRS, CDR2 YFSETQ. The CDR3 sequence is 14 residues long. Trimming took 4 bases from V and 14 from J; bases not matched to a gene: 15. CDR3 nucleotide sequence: TGCGCCAGCAGCACCAATCCGAGCGGGGGCCGGACGTATTTT. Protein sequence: CASSTNPSGGRTYF.

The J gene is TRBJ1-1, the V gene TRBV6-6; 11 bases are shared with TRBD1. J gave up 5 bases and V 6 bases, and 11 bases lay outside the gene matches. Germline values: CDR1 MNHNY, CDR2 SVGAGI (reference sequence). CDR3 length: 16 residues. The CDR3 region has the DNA TGTGCCAGCAGCCACGATCGGGACAGGGGGAGGACTGAAGCTTTCTTT. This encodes CASSHDRDRGRTEAFF.

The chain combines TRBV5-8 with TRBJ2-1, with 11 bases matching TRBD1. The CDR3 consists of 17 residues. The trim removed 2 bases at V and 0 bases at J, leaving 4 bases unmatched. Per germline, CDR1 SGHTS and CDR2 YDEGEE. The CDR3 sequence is CASSFEGTGGSYNEQFF. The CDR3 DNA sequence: TGTGCCAGCAGCTTTGAAGGGACAGGGGGCTCCTACAATGAGCAGTTCTTC.

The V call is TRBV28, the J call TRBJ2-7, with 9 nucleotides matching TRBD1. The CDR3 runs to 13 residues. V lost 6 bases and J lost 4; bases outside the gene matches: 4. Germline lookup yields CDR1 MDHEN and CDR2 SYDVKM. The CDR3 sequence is CASRGQGIYEQYF. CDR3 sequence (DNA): TGTGCCAGCAGGGGACAGGGTATATACGAGCAGTACTTC.

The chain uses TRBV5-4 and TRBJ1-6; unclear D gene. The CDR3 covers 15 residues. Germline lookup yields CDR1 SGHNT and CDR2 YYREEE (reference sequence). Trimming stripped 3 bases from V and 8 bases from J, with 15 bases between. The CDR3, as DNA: TGTGCCAGCAGCTATTGGGTGACGGGAGATTCACCCCTCCACTTT. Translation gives CASSYWVTGDSPLHF.

The DNA of the CDR3 is TGCGCCAGCAGCTCAGGGTTACCCTCTTATGGCTACACCTTC. Translation gives CASSSGLPSYGYTF. The chain recombines TRBV5-1 with TRBJ1-2, with D perhaps TRBD1 (5 bases). The CDR3 length is 14 residues. Germline CDR1 reads SGHRS; CDR2 reads YFSETQ. Trimming took off 3 bases at V and 5 bases at J, with 14 bases between the two ends.

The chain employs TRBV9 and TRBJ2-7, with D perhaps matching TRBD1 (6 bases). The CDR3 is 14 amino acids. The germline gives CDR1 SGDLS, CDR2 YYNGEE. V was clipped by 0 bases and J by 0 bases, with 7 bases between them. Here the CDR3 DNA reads TGTGCCAGCAGCGTAGGGGGGCCCTCCTACGAGCAGTACTTC. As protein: CASSVGGPSYEQYF.

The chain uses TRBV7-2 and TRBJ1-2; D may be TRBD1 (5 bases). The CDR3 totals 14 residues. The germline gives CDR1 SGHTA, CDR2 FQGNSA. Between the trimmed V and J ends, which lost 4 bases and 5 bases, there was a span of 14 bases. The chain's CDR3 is CASSSLGGGYGYTF. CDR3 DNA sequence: TGTGCCAGCAGCTCCCTCGGGGGGGGGTATGGCTACACCTTC.

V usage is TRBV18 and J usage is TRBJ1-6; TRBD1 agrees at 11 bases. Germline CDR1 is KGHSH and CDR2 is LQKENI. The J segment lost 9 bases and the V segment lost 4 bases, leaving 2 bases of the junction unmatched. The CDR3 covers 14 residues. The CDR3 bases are TGTGCCAGCTCACTGGACAGGGGGCTTTCACCCCTCCACTTT. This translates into CASSLDRGLSPLHF.

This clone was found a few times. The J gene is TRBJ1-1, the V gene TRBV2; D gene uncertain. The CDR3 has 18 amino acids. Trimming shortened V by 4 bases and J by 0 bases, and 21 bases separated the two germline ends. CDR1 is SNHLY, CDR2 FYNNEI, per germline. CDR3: CASSGPSRPNGLNTEAFF. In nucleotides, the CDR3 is TGTGCCAGCAGTGGCCCAAGCAGGCCCAACGGTCTGAACACTGAAGCTTTCTTT.